This T cell receptor (beta chain) was sequenced for a study of T cells after yellow fever vaccination. Study in general: Low-cell-number fractions were prepared with SMART-Seq v4 Ultra Low Input. Findings and caveats of the study: Booster samples showed a return of most primary-vaccination clones (under 97% CD4, about 88% CD8).

Germline V gene sequence: CDR1 MNHEY, CDR2 SMNVEV (reference sequence). V shed 3 bases and J 2 bases; nucleotides not matched to a gene: 3. The length of the CDR3 is 15 residues. This clonotype was seen more than once but under ten times. The antigen is not known. Synthesis of TCR cDNA relied on 5'RACE template switching, which attached a universal primer site and UMIs. MiXCR, applied by TCRdb to the 5' RACE reads, yields one record per CDR3 protein. Here the sample spans 100,000 to 150,000 distinct CDR3 sequences, 7.5% to 10% being singletons. This chain uses TRBV27 with TRBJ1-2; 10 nucleotides line up with TRBD1. The sequences come from CD8+ T cells sorted from PBMCs, collected on the day of the yellow fever booster vaccination. This TCR came from a young man who received the YFV17D yellow fever vaccine. The CDR3 region has the DNA TGTGCCAGCAGTTTTAGGGGACAGGGGAACTATGGCTACACCTTC. Protein product: CASSFRGQGNYGYTF.